The 15 T cell receptor beta chains reported below all come from one sample, sequenced in a study of T-cell reconstitution after alpha-beta-depleted transplantation in children. Preparation of the TCRbeta library used unique molecular identifiers. TCRdb reprocessed the PCR reads with MiXCR, giving one entry per CDR3 protein. Of about a million distinct CDR3 sequences listed, 25% to 35% are singletons. Specimen: PBMCs, mostly from graft donor cells, collected 360 days after TCRalphabeta/CD19-depleted stem cell transplant. The receptors shown here come from a boy under three years old who had a stem cell transplant for SCID, so the T cells may come from the graft donor.

The chain employs TRBV3-1 and TRBJ2-3; TRBD2 matches at 8 bases. Germline values: CDR1 LGHDT, CDR2 YNNKEL (reference sequence). J lost 4 bases, V lost 1 base, and 7 bases had no gene match. CDR3 length equals 16 residues. In nucleotides, the CDR3 is TGTGCCAGCAGCCAAGTCGTAGCGGGGAGTTCAGATACGCAGTATTTT. Its protein product is CASSQVVAGSSDTQYF.

This rearrangement joins TRBV4-2 to TRBJ2-1; TRBD2 aligns across 7 bases. The CDR3 has 15 amino acids. Germline V CDR1 and CDR2: LGHNA, YNFKEQ. V gave up 7 bases and J gave up 0 bases; unmatched junction bases: 6. The CDR3 DNA follows: TGTGCCAGCACTCGCGGGGGAATCTCCTACAATGAGCAGTTCTTC. It codes for CASTRGGISYNEQFF.

This clonotype has a handful of counts. The rearrangement uses TRBV5-5 and TRBJ2-7; D not resolved. Per the germline V gene, CDR1 is SGHKS and CDR2 is YYEKEE (reference sequence). The CDR3 sequence is 12 residues long. Trimming left V 3 bases short and J 3 bases short, with 7 bases between. As DNA, the CDR3 is TGTGCCAGCAGCTCCGATTACTACGAGCAGTACTTC. Its protein product is CASSSDYYEQYF.

This chain uses TRBV12-3 or TRBV12-4 with TRBJ2-5; TRBD2 aligns across 7 bases. The V segment lost 5 bases and the J segment 9 bases; nucleotides outside the gene matches: 9. This CDR3 spans 13 amino acids. As DNA, the CDR3 is TGTGCCAGCAGTGCTCAGCGGGGCGGGGCCCAGTACTTC. Protein: CASSAQRGGAQYF.

The chain has TRBV5-1 and TRBJ2-7; no clear D. The CDR3 contains 16 residues. The ends were cut back, 0 bases at V and 2 bases at J, with 15 bases in the middle. Germline CDR1 SGHRS, CDR2 YFSETQ. The CDR3 reads CASSLEVRSPTYEQYF. The CDR3 bases are TGCGCCAGCAGCTTGGAGGTCAGGTCGCCCACCTACGAGCAGTACTTC.

Comments on this clonotype: Without the conserved terminal phenylalanine or tryptophan, this CDR3 likely stems from a read error. This chain joins TRBV6-2 or TRBV6-3 and TRBJ2-7; D is uncertain. This CDR3 is built from 15 residues. Germline V lookup: CDR1 MNHEY, CDR2 SVGEGT. The V end lost 6 bases, the J end lost 3 bases, and 18 bases lay between the germline ends. The CDR3 DNA follows: TGTGCCAGCAGCCCCACCAGCTTAACCCTCTACGAGCAGTACTAC. The encoded protein is CASSPTSLTLYEQYY.

This clonotype was observed a handful of times. The gene calls are TRBV15 and TRBJ2-7, with D possibly matching TRBD2 (6 bases). The V end was cut by 0 bases, the J end by 7 bases, with 16 bases between. CDR3 length: 15 residues. In germline, CDR1 is LNHNV, CDR2 YYDKDF (reference sequence). CDR3: CATSRDLGSRGEQYF. CDR3 nucleotides: TGTGCCACCAGCAGAGATCTCGGGAGCCGGGGAGAGCAGTACTTC.

This chain connects TRBV20-1 to TRBJ2-5; D call uncertain. V was shortened by 3 bases and J by 2 bases, with 7 bases between the two germline ends. This CDR3 comprises 12 residues. Germline V gives CDR1 DFQATT, CDR2 SNEGSKA (reference sequence). DNA for the CDR3: TGCAGTGCTAGCAACCTTCAAGAGACCCAGTACTTC. The encoded protein is CSASNLQETQYF.

V usage is TRBV5-1 and J usage is TRBJ1-1, with 8 bases fitting TRBD1. With 5 bases clipped from V and 4 bases from J, the junction kept 4 bases outside the gene matches. The CDR3 length is 13 residues. CDR1 SGHRS and CDR2 YFSETQ come from the germline V gene. The CDR3 DNA reads TGCGCCAGCAGTAAGGGACAGGCCACTGAAGCTTTCTTT. It specifies CASSKGQATEAFF.

As concerns this clonotype: One end of the junction fails to match germline, which may point to a read error. The chain combines TRBV20-1 with TRBJ1-4; D unclear. Looked up from germline, CDR1 is DFQATT and CDR2 is SNEGSKA (reference sequence). This CDR3 is built from 15 residues. For the CDR3, the DNA is TGCAGTGCTAGAGGGTCGGCAGGACGGAATGGAAAACTGTTTTTT. Translated: CSARGSAGRNGKLFF.

The chain employs TRBV2 and TRBJ2-1; 7 bases are a match to TRBD2. CDR3 length equals 13 residues. Germline CDR1 is SNHLY and CDR2 is FYNNEI. Losses at the gene ends were 9 bases for V and 9 bases for J; bases not matched to a gene: 11. Here the CDR3 DNA reads TGTGCCAGGGGGAGAACTAGCGATACTGAGCAGTTCTTC. It translates to CARGRTSDTEQFF. Using reference TRBV2 and TRBJ2-1 for the parts outside the CDR3, the full variable domain is EPEVTQTPSHQVTQMGQEVILRCVPISNHLYFYWYRQILGQKVEFLVSFYNNEISEKSEIFDDQFSVERPDGSNFTLKIRSTKLEDSAMYFCARGRTSDTEQFFGPGTRLTVL.

In its sample, this clonotype was seen a few times. The chain recombines TRBV29-1 with TRBJ2-5; 9 nucleotides line up with TRBD1. Germline lookup yields CDR1 SQVTM and CDR2 ANQGSEA. V shed 4 bases and J 1 base; nucleotides not matched to a gene: 1. This CDR3 comprises 13 residues. CDR3 residues: CSVGQGVQETQYF. In nucleotides, the CDR3 is TGCAGCGTTGGACAGGGGGTCCAAGAGACCCAGTACTTC.

This clonotype showed up just a few times. The chain has TRBV11-2 and TRBJ2-7, with 10 bases that match TRBD1. V dropped 3 bases and J dropped 0; count of bases not matched to a gene: 5. This CDR3 is built from 16 residues. CDR1 is SGHAT and CDR2 is FQNNGV in the germline V gene. The CDR3 sequence: CASSLTGGLISYEQYF. CDR3 DNA: TGTGCCAGCAGCTTGACAGGGGGCCTCATCTCCTACGAGCAGTACTTC.

The rearrangement joins TRBV6-5 to TRBJ2-3; D is possibly TRBD2 (5 bases). The V gene lost 2 bases and the J gene lost 4 bases, with 7 bases spanning the gap. CDR3 length equals 13 residues. In germline, CDR1 is MNHEY, CDR2 SVGAGI. The CDR3 spells CASSYPGSDTQYF. DNA for the CDR3: TGTGCCAGCAGTTACCCGGGGTCAGATACGCAGTATTTT.

Turning to this clonotype: At one end, the junction sequence differs from germline, possibly due to a read error. Here the CDR3 reads CSGRDPSGIQETEYF. For the CDR3, the DNA is TGCAGCGGCCGAGACCCTTCGGGGATACAAGAGACCGAGTACTTC. The chain couples TRBV29-1 to TRBJ2-5, with D possibly being TRBD2 (5 bases). The CDR3 contains 15 residues. Germline V gives CDR1 SQVTM, CDR2 ANQGSEA. The full variable domain, with the rest looked up from reference TRBV29-1 and TRBJ2-5, is SAVISQKPSRDICQRGTSLTIQCQVDSQVTMMFWYRQQPGQSLTLIATANQGSEATYESGFVIDKFPISRPNLTFSTLTVSNMSPEDSSIYLCSGRDPSGIQETEYFGPGTRLLVL.